This T cell receptor beta chain originates from a study of beta chain features in type 1 diabetes. Sorted cells reached over 95% purity in every population. As every portion of the isolated RNA was reverse transcribed, the sequencing read expressed TCRB transcripts. Profiling relied on immunoSEQ multiplex PCR, and the TCRdb table lists in-frame clones only, not all of them. The sample carries 350,000 to 400,000 clones, roughly an eighth recorded once. Study observations and caveats: The VDJ junctions of type 1 diabetes patients carried fewer insertions and more deletions. For Type 1 diabetes patients, all four CD4+ subsets carried TCRB CDR3s that were moderately but significantly shorter. Whether HLA type influences TCRB rearrangement remained unresolved here.

In its sample, this clone was seen a few times. Its matching antigen is unknown. Sequenced input: naive CD4+ T cells from blood. The TCR was taken from a woman aged 18-29 years with type 1 diabetes.

CDR3 residues: CSVNRWENYGYTF. The DNA for the CDR3 is TGCAGCGTTAATAGGTGGGAGAACTATGGCTACACCTTC. The chain combines TRBV29-1 with TRBJ1-2, with D uncertain. Germline V gene lookup returns CDR1 SQVTM and CDR2 ANQGSEA. This CDR3 is 13 amino acids long. Trimming removed 5 bases from V and 2 bases from J, with 12 bases in between.